Reported below is one TCR beta chain. The antigen it binds to is not known. The CDR3 goes from the cysteine to the phenylalanine over 15 residues. No DNA is given. CDR1 SGHRS and CDR2 YFSETQ are derived from the germline V gene. This sample was included in a study of monozygotic twins with inflammatory bowel disease (dated by TCRdb to about 2019). Context from the whole study: A total of 28 monozygotic twin pairs were included in the full study, comprising nine German pairs (four IBD-concordant, five IBD-discordant) and 19 IBD-discordant Danish pairs. The search for disease-associated traits relied mainly on comparing, within discordant pairs, IBD patients with their genetically identical healthy co-twins. Each individual had, on average, about 151 000 unique TCRalpha sequences and 181 000 unique TCRbeta sequences available for analysis.

From each donor, an approximately 2.5 ml peripheral blood sample was drawn into PAXgene tubes and stored at -80 degrees C. Without T cell sorting, total RNA was isolated from whole blood using the PAXgene blood miRNA kit on an automated QIAcube. Peripheral blood from monozygotic twin pairs who were concordant or discordant for inflammatory bowel disease underwent deep TCRalpha and TCRbeta repertoire profiling using unique molecular barcoding. Smoking habits were recorded for all twin pairs, with individuals classified as current, former or never smokers. Summary of the overall study and its limitations: The results gave no support for a single strong signal or clonotype linked to IBD. Because patients were on differing immunosuppressive treatments, the repertoires may have picked up extra background noise and inter-individual variability. The analysis was unable to tell apart different T cell subtypes. Compared with healthy twins, IBD patients shared fewer clonotypes with other individuals, and the difference was most pronounced in patients with signs of disease activity. Concordant and discordant twins showed no difference in repertoire similarity, possibly because of limited statistical power. IBD patients had lower TCRbeta repertoire diversity, measured by the inverse Simpson index, than their healthy co-twins.

Library creation used 5' RACE. For each TCR library, around 4,000 ng of total RNA was used. For each sample, cDNA synthesis was carried out in eight separate reactions using SMARTScribe reverse transcriptase. During cDNA synthesis, unique molecular identifiers containing a 6-nucleotide sample barcode were introduced by template switching. Two nested PCRs of about 17 and 10 cycles amplified the TCRalpha and TCRbeta cDNA, and bead purification followed each PCR. Before amplification, the cDNA was treated with uracil DNA-glycosylase and purified using the QIAquick PCR purification kit. In the second PCR, Illumina TruSeq-compatible adapters and sample-specific barcodes were added. TapeStation and Qubit were used to check library quality and concentration, and about 5.2 ng of each library went into the pool. Sequencing of the pooled libraries was done on an Illumina HiSeq2500 single-index Rapid Run using custom sequencing primers and 2 x 100 bp reads. On the study's bioinformatics: MiGEC version 1.2.6 was used for UMI-based consensus assembly, which corrected PCR and sequencing errors. MiXCR version 2.1.1 was used to carry out V(D)J alignment, clonotype assembly and CDR3 extraction. To normalise gene usage, clonotype sharing and MAIT/NKT TCR abundance, the top 1000, 10 000 and 20 000 clonotypes in each sample were analysed. After downsampling to 27 000 UMIs, diversity was calculated as the inverse Simpson index using the vegan R package. Paired Mann-Whitney U tests were applied to discordant twin pairs, with Benjamini-Hochberg correction for multiple testing. TCRdb reprocessed the sequencing reads and holds a single record per CDR3 protein sequence, with no DNA. These V and J calls originate from TCRdb's pipeline instead of the authors' own analysis. The sample's records list nearly 450,000 distinct CDR3 sequences. About 2.6% of the sample comes from the top ten.

The sequence links TRBV5-1 to TRBJ2-7; there is no DNA to check the TCRdb D call of TRBD1. The TCR was taken from a human donor with ulcerative colitis or Crohn's disease, or a healthy co-twin of an affected twin (not recorded which). Specimen: blood. The CDR3 region: CASSSEGTANYEQYF.